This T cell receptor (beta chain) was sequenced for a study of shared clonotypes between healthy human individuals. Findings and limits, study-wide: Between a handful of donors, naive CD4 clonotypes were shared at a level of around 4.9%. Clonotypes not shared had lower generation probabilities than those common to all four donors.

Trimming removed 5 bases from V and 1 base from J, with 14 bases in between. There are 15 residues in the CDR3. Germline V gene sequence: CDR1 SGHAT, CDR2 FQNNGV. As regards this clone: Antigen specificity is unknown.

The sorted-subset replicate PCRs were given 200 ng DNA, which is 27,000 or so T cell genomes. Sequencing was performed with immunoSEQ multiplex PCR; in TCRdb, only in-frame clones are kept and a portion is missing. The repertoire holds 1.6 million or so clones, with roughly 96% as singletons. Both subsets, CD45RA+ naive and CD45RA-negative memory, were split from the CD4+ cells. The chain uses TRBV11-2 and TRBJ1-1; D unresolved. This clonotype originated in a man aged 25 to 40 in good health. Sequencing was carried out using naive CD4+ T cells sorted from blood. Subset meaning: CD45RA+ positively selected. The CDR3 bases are TGTGCCAGCAGCCCTGTCAAAAGGAGGAACACTGAAGCTTTCTTT. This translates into CASSPVKRRNTEAFF.